This is a list of T cell receptor beta chains from one sample in a study of early T cells in non-severe SARS-CoV-2 infection. TCRdb passed the 5' RACE reads through MiXCR, listing each CDR3 protein once. The sample yields some 100,000 distinct CDR3 sequences, about 15% seen once. The sample comprised whole blood. The receptors shown here come from an adult who was a healthcare worker with PCR-confirmed SARS-CoV-2 infection or an uninfected control (not recorded which). Both conserved end residues are part of each CDR3. The D gene is left open where the match is weak. Some rows have no size entry. The others give once, few or many, or a class for an expanded clone.

v_gene	j_gene	abundance	d_gene	CDR3aa	CDR3nt
TRBV19	TRBJ1-5	NA	NA	CASSPGGEPQHF	TGTGCCAGTAGTCCCGGGGGGGAGCCCCAGCATTTT
TRBV5-1	TRBJ2-1	many	NA	CASSLAIATGRVGPSSYNEQFF	TGCGCCAGCAGCTTGGCGATCGCGACAGGCCGGGTAGGACCAAGCTCCTACAATGAGCAGTTCTTC
TRBV7-6	TRBJ2-5	once	TRBD1	CASSRKSGSGTGLTPRETRYF	TGTGCCAGCAGCCGAAAGAGTGGGTCCGGGACAGGGCTAACCCCCAGAGAGACCCGGTACTTC
TRBV2	TRBJ2-2	NA	TRBD1	CASTKDRYLTGELFF	TGTGCCAGCACTAAGGACAGGTACCTCACCGGGGAGCTGTTTTTT
TRBV11-2	TRBJ2-3	few	NA	CASSENDSTDTQYF	TGTGCCAGCAGCGAGAATGACAGCACAGATACGCAGTATTTT
TRBV29-1	TRBJ1-2	many	TRBD1	CSVGQGQSNYGYTF	TGCAGCGTTGGCCAGGGACAGTCTAACTATGGCTACACCTTC
TRBV5-6	TRBJ1-2	NA	NA	CASSSSEIQGAF	TGTGCCAGCAGCTCTTCCGAAATACAGGGTGCCTTC
TRBV12-3/TRBV12-4	TRBJ1-5	NA	TRBD1	CASRDNRQGASQPQHF	TGTGCCAGCAGAGATAACAGACAGGGGGCAAGTCAGCCCCAGCATTTT
TRBV10-3	TRBJ1-2	many	TRBD1	CAISESDRGYGYTF	TGTGCCATCAGTGAGTCGGACAGGGGCTATGGCTACACCTTC
TRBV20-1	TRBJ2-5	many	NA	CSASGGQETQYF	TGCAGTGCTAGTGGGGGACAAGAGACCCAGTACTTC
TRBV18	TRBJ1-2	few	NA	CASSITGDGYTF	TGTGCCAGCTCCATTACGGGTGATGGCTACACCTTC
TRBV21-1	TRBJ1-5	few	NA	CASIGGRDVGNQPQHF	TGTGCCAGCATCGGAGGAAGGGACGTCGGCAATCAGCCCCAGCATTTT
TRBV30	TRBJ2-1	NA	TRBD1	CAWAGDREGEQFF	TGTGCCTGGGCCGGGGACAGGGAAGGGGAGCAGTTCTTC
TRBV3-1	TRBJ1-1	few	NA	CASSRHQGNTEAFF	TGTGCCAGCAGTCGGCACCAGGGGAACACTGAAGCTTTCTTT
TRBV11-2	TRBJ1-1	many	NA	CASSLRAGPKTEAFF	TGTGCCAGCAGCTTACGGGCAGGGCCGAAGACTGAAGCTTTCTTT
TRBV19	TRBJ2-5	few	TRBD2	CATKRGGLGEQETQYF	TGTGCCACTAAGCGGGGGGGCCTAGGAGAGCAAGAGACCCAGTACTTC
TRBV5-1	TRBJ2-5	NA	NA	CASSPRDRKETQYF	TGCGCCAGCAGCCCACGAGACAGGAAAGAGACCCAGTACTTC
TRBV24-1	TRBJ2-2	many	TRBD1	CATSDPTGGHTGELFF	TGTGCCACCAGTGACCCCACAGGGGGTCACACCGGGGAGCTGTTTTTT
TRBV7-2	TRBJ1-6	many	NA	CASSLALGSPLHF	TGTGCCAGCAGCTTAGCCCTAGGTTCACCCCTCCACTTT
TRBV18	TRBJ2-1	few	NA	CASSPSRNDNEQFF	TGTGCCAGCTCACCATCCAGGAATGACAATGAGCAGTTCTTC
TRBV7-6	TRBJ2-1	NA	NA	CASSPVDSTYNEQFF	TGTGCCAGCAGCCCCGTGGACTCTACCTACAATGAGCAGTTCTTC
TRBV29-1	TRBJ2-3	few	NA	CSVKAREVYAGDTQYF	TGCAGCGTGAAGGCCAGGGAAGTTTACGCGGGAGATACGCAGTATTTT
TRBV12-3/TRBV12-4	TRBJ2-3	NA	TRBD1	CASSALTGTVSTDTQYF	TGTGCCAGCAGTGCACTGACAGGGACGGTTAGCACAGATACGCAGTATTTT
TRBV2	TRBJ1-2	few	TRBD1	CASSQETGGNGYTF	TGTGCCAGCAGTCAAGAGACAGGGGGTAACGGCTACACCTTC
TRBV20-1	TRBJ1-1	few	TRBD1	CSARTGTENTEAFF	TGCAGTGCACGGACAGGGACTGAGAACACTGAAGCTTTCTTT
TRBV6-5	TRBJ1-6	few	TRBD1	CASSYFSRGLNSPLHF	TGTGCCAGCAGTTACTTTTCCAGGGGGCTTAATTCACCCCTCCACTTT
TRBV2	TRBJ2-3	many	NA	CASARSRLSTDTQYF	TGTGCCAGCGCCCGTTCCAGGTTAAGCACAGATACGCAGTATTTT
TRBV6-5	TRBJ1-2	NA	NA	CASRGDIDGYTF	TGTGCCAGCAGGGGGGACATCGATGGCTACACCTTC
TRBV24-1	TRBJ1-1	few	TRBD1	CATSRTGGKAFF	TGTGCCACCAGTAGGACAGGGGGCAAAGCTTTCTTT
TRBV2	TRBJ1-1	many	TRBD1	CASSGTANTEAFF	TGTGCCAGCAGCGGGACAGCGAACACTGAAGCTTTCTTT
TRBV20-1	TRBJ1-1	many	NA	CSARDGGAGNTEAFF	TGCAGTGCTAGAGATGGTGGGGCAGGGAACACTGAAGCTTTCTTT
TRBV29-1	TRBJ2-6	NA	NA	CSVEDRAIPGANVLTF	TGCAGCGTTGAGGACAGAGCGATCCCCGGGGCCAACGTCCTGACTTTC
TRBV10-3	TRBJ2-3	few	TRBD2	CAIRDLAGGSVTDTQYF	TGTGCCATCAGGGATCTAGCGGGGGGGTCCGTTACAGATACGCAGTATTTT
TRBV18	TRBJ2-3	NA	TRBD2	CASSPLRSSGGTDTQYF	TGTGCCAGCTCACCACTTCGGAGTAGCGGGGGGACAGATACGCAGTATTTT
TRBV6-1	TRBJ1-5	many	NA	CASESHGYSNQPQHF	TGTGCCAGCGAATCTCACGGTTATAGCAATCAGCCCCAGCATTTT
TRBV7-3	TRBJ2-3	few	TRBD1	CASSQGAPPDTQYF	TGTGCCAGCAGTCAGGGGGCGCCCCCAGATACGCAGTATTTT
TRBV19	TRBJ2-3	few	NA	CASSRRASAADTQYF	TGTGCCAGTAGTAGAAGGGCTAGCGCAGCAGATACGCAGTATTTT
TRBV27	TRBJ1-1	many	NA	CASSRGGAADTEAFF	TGTGCCAGCAGCCGCGGGGGGGCTGCGGACACTGAAGCTTTCTTT
TRBV6-2/TRBV6-3	TRBJ1-1	many	NA	CATLTENTEAFF	TGTGCCACGCTGACGGAGAACACTGAAGCTTTCTTT
TRBV12-5	TRBJ1-6	few	TRBD1	CASGRDRRDNSPLHF	TGTGCTAGTGGAAGGGACAGGAGAGATAATTCACCCCTCCACTTT
TRBV10-3	TRBJ2-3	few	NA	CAISEFSPGAADTQYF	TGTGCCATCAGTGAATTCTCCCCCGGGGCGGCAGATACGCAGTATTTT
TRBV6-6	TRBJ2-1	once	TRBD1	CVSSRQGKGYNEQFF	TGTGTCAGCAGCAGACAGGGGAAGGGTTACAATGAGCAGTTCTTC
TRBV10-1	TRBJ1-1	NA	TRBD1	CASSERTGSSQAFF	TGCGCCAGCAGTGAGCGGACAGGGTCCTCTCAAGCTTTCTTT
TRBV14	TRBJ1-2	NA	NA	CASSPQLYGNRIYGYTF	TGTGCCAGCAGCCCCCAGCTTTACGGGAATCGGATCTATGGCTACACCTTC
TRBV27	TRBJ1-2	few	NA	CASSLSLDNSGGYTF	TGTGCCAGCAGTTTATCTCTGGACAATTCAGGTGGCTACACCTTC
TRBV18	TRBJ2-3	NA	NA	CASSPGSEPSTDTQYF	TGTGCCAGCTCACCAGGTTCGGAGCCAAGCACAGATACGCAGTATTTT
TRBV11-2	TRBJ2-1	few	NA	CASSLDRDKQFF	TGTGCCAGCAGCTTAGACCGGGACAAGCAGTTCTTC
TRBV10-3	TRBJ2-1	NA	TRBD2	CAISETRTSVRNEQFF	TGTGCCATCAGTGAGACCCGGACTAGCGTGAGGAATGAGCAGTTCTTC
TRBV6-5	TRBJ2-2	NA	TRBD2	CASSYLASGAGGGELFF	TGTGCCAGCAGTTACCTGGCTAGCGGGGCCGGAGGCGGGGAGCTGTTTTTT
TRBV6-6	TRBJ1-5	few	TRBD1	CASSYSVVAEGAQPQHF	TGTGCCAGCAGTTACTCGGTTGTCGCGGAGGGGGCTCAGCCCCAGCATTTT
TRBV12-5	TRBJ2-1	NA	TRBD1	CASGLPGTVYNEQFF	TGTGCTAGTGGTTTGCCAGGGACAGTATACAATGAGCAGTTCTTC